These T cell receptor beta chains were read from a single sample in a study of cytomegalovirus exposure and HLA in healthy donors. Some clones are missing from TCRdb's copy, which holds only in-frame ones; the method was immunoSEQ multiplex PCR. This sample contains 65,000 to 85,000 clones. Sequenced: PBMCs. The receptors stem from a woman aged 25 to 39 in good health and CMV-seronegative. The CDR3 runs from the conserved cysteine through the conserved F or W. D genes are given only for firm matches.

j_call v_call d_call cdr3_nt cdr3_aa
TRBJ1-5 TRBV7-9 - TGTGCCAGCAGCCTCGTCGGGGGAACGACGAGCAATCAGCCCCAGCATTTT CASSLVGGTTSNQPQHF
TRBJ2-5 TRBV18 - TGTGCCAGCTCCCCGGGACAAGCCCCTTGGGAGACCCAGTACTTC CASSPGQAPWETQYF
TRBJ2-2 TRBV10-3 TRBD2 TGTGCCATCAGTGGGACTAGCGGGAAGGCCGGGGAGCTGTTTTTT CAISGTSGKAGELFF
TRBJ1-1 TRBV6-5 TRBD1 TGTGCCAGCAGTTCCACAGGGGAGTGGACTGAAGCTTTCTTT CASSSTGEWTEAFF
TRBJ1-1 TRBV7-9 - TGTGCCACCAGGGCCCAGAACACTGAAGCTTTCTTT CATRAQNTEAFF
TRBJ1-2 TRBV6-5 - TGTGCCAGCCAGTTTGGGGGGGGAACTAACTATGGCTACACCTTC CASQFGGGTNYGYTF
TRBJ1-6 TRBV7-8 TRBD1 TGTGCCAGCAGCCGCCAAAGCCACAGGGGATCACCCCTCCACTTT CASSRQSHRGSPLHF
TRBJ2-3 TRBV6-5 TRBD1 TGTGCCAGCAGGGGAACAGGGGCCCAACATGATACGCAGTATTTT CASRGTGAQHDTQYF
TRBJ2-7 TRBV9 TRBD1 TGTGCCAGCAGCGTAGTTTCGGGACAGGGGGCTGGAGAGCAGTACTTC CASSVVSGQGAGEQYF
TRBJ2-3 TRBV9 TRBD2 TGTGCCAGCAGCGCCCCCGGACTAGCGACCGGGGATACGCAGTATTTT CASSAPGLATGDTQYF
TRBJ1-5 TRBV25-1 - TGTGCCAGCAGTGATCAAAATCAGCCCCAGCATTTT CASSDQNQPQHF
TRBJ2-7 TRBV28 - TGTGCCAGCAGCACAACCTCAACAGGGGAGCAGTACTTC CASSTTSTGEQYF
TRBJ2-2 TRBV6-5 - TGTGCCAGCATCCGAGACACCTCCGGCGGGGAGCTGTTTTTT CASIRDTSGGELFF
TRBJ1-2 TRBV9 - TGTGCCAGCAGCGTAAATCCAAGCCGGGACACTTCCTATGGCTACACCTTC CASSVNPSRDTSYGYTF
TRBJ1-4 TRBV18 - TGTGCCAGCTCACCTCCGGGAGAAACCGAAAAACTGTTTTTT CASSPPGETEKLFF
TRBJ1-2 TRBV27 - TGTGCCAGCAGTCCAACAGGGATTGGCTACACCTTC CASSPTGIGYTF
TRBJ2-7 TRBV2 TRBD1 TGTGCCAGCAGCGCGGACAGGTTCTACGAGCAGTACTTC CASSADRFYEQYF
TRBJ2-5 TRBV11-3 - TGTGCCAGCAGCGCCTTGGGGGGACAAGAGACCCAGTACTTC CASSALGGQETQYF
TRBJ1-6 TRBV6-5 - TGTGCCAGCAGTGCCCCGGGGGGGCGGCCCCTCCACTTT CASSAPGGRPLHF
TRBJ2-1 TRBV5-1 TRBD2 TGCGCCAGCAGCCGAGAGAGCGGGAGGGCCGACAATGAGCAGTTCTTC CASSRESGRADNEQFF
TRBJ2-4 TRBV4-3 - TGCGCCAGCAGCCAAGATTTGGCAGGGGGGAACATTCAGTACTTC CASSQDLAGGNIQYF
TRBJ1-5 TRBV7-2 TRBD1 TGTGCCAGCAGCCCTCCTCCAGGGGGCTGGCAGCCCCAGCATTTT CASSPPPGGWQPQHF
TRBJ2-3 TRBV30 - TGTGCCTGGCTGCCTGGACTCGCCAACTCTCATACGCAGTATTTT CAWLPGLANSHTQYF
TRBJ1-2 TRBV6-1 TRBD1 TGTGCCAGCAGCCGTCCCGGGACAGGGAACTATGGCTACACCTTC CASSRPGTGNYGYTF
TRBJ2-7 TRBV6-5 - TGTGCCAGCAGTTACTCGGAGGCGTACGAGCAGTACTTC CASSYSEAYEQYF
TRBJ1-1 TRBV7-9 - TGTGCCAGCAGCGGGAGGATGAACACTGAAGCTTTCTTT CASSGRMNTEAFF
TRBJ2-7 TRBV5-1 - TGCGCCAGCAGCTTATCACCCGTGGCCGAGCGCGAGCAGTACTTC CASSLSPVAEREQYF